Presented here are 28 T cell receptor beta chains from one specimen sequenced in a study of T cells in women clearing cervical HPV infection. Profiled with immunoSEQ multiplex PCR; TCRdb holds only in-frame clones, not every one. Its clone listing holds some 30,000 clones. The sample was blood buffy coat. The receptors stem from a woman aged 18 to 69 with a cervical HPV16 infection that either progressed to CIN3+ or cleared (not recorded which).

As concerns this clone: The read ends 3 residues before the CDR3 terminus; that terminus is restored from the germline J gene. This chain joins TRBV5-5 and TRBJ2-5; 7 bases align to TRBD2. The V and J ends lost 2 bases and 5 bases, in that order; junction bases with no gene match: 6. CDR3 length: 14 amino acids. The germline V gene encodes CDR1 SGHKS and CDR2 YYEKEE (reference sequence). CDR3 loop: CASSFGEGLETQYF. CDR3 bases read: TGTGCCAGCAGCTTCGGGGAGGGCCTCGAGACC. The entire variable domain, with the rest obtained from reference TRBV5-5 and TRBJ2-5, is as follows: DAGVTQSPTHLIKTRGQQVTLRCSPISGHKSVSWYQQVLGQGPQFIFQYYEKEERGRGNFPDRFSARQFPNYSSELNVNALLLGDSALYLCASSFGEGLETQYFGPGTRLLVL.

Worth noting for this clone: The read is 3 residues too short to cover the CDR3 end, so that end is filled in from the germline J gene. J is TRBJ2-1 and V is TRBV19; D is unresolved. V lost 5 bases and J lost 4, with 9 bases in between. The CDR3 contains 13 residues. From germline, CDR1 is LNHDA and CDR2 SQIVND (reference sequence). Incomplete CDR3 DNA: TGTGCCAGTAGTTCGGCGGTTTACAATGAG. This gives the protein CASSSAVYNE. In full, the CDR3 reads CASSSAVYNEQFF.

As to this clone: Read coverage stops 3 residues before the CDR3 terminus; the germline J gene supplies the remainder. The chain links TRBV5-1 to TRBJ1-6, with 7 bases that match TRBD1. The V gene's germline CDR1 is SGHRS and CDR2 YFSETQ. The CDR3 is 16 amino acids. The V segment lost 4 bases and the J segment 8 bases; nucleotides outside the gene matches: 12. CDR3 DNA (partial): TGCGCCAGCAGCCAGGGGGACACTACTCGGGATTCACCC. The encoded protein is CASSQGDTTRDSP. The entire CDR3 sequence reads CASSQGDTTRDSPLHF.

Comment on this clone: The read finishes 3 residues shy of the CDR3 end, and the germline J gene is used to complete it. J is TRBJ2-3 and V is TRBV4-2; 7 bases match TRBD2. V dropped 0 bases and J dropped 6; count of bases not matched to a gene: 9. This CDR3 is built from 16 residues. The germline gives CDR1 LGHNA, CDR2 YNFKEQ. CDR3 DNA, as far as it was read: TGTGCCAGCAGCCAAGACCCCGGCGGGGGTCGGGATACG. It encodes CASSQDPGGGRDT. The whole CDR3 reads CASSQDPGGGRDTQYF.

As concerns this clone: The read ends 3 residues before the CDR3 terminus; that terminus is restored from the germline J gene. The chain joins TRBV30 to TRBJ2-5, with D perhaps matching TRBD2 (6 bases). Deletions cut 5 bases from V and 5 bases from J, with 12 bases between. The CDR3 totals 12 residues. Germline lookup yields CDR1 GTSNPN and CDR2 SVGIG (reference sequence). The covered CDR3 bases are TGTGCCTGGGGGCTTCGGGGGGAGACC. It translates to CAWGLRGET. The CDR3 as a whole reads CAWGLRGETQYF.

Regarding this clone: The read ends 3 residues early relative to the CDR3; the germline J gene fills the gap. V usage is TRBV19 and J usage is TRBJ2-2, with 7 bases fitting TRBD1. Germline-derived CDR1 and CDR2 are LNHDA and SQIVND (reference sequence). Trimming cost V 8 bases and J 2 bases; bases outside gene matches: 5. The CDR3 sequence is 14 residues long. The CDR3 bases that were read are TGTGCCAGTCAGGGACAGAGAAACACCGGGGAG. Translated, it gives CASQGQRNTGE. The whole CDR3 protein is CASQGQRNTGELFF.

The CDR3 DNA, read in part, is TGTGCCAGCAGCTTAGCGGGGGGGAGTGACGAG. It encodes CASSLAGGSDE. The CDR3 reads in full as CASSLAGGSDEQYF. This rearrangement joins TRBV9 to TRBJ2-7; 11 bases are a match to TRBD2. Coverage ceases 3 residues before the CDR3 finishes, and the germline J gene fills in the end. With 4 bases clipped from V and 5 bases from J, the junction kept 5 bases outside the gene matches. Germline CDR1 reads SGDLS; CDR2 reads YYNGEE. This CDR3 comprises 14 residues. The full variable domain, its missing parts supplied by reference TRBV9 and TRBJ2-7, is DSGVTQTPKHLITATGQRVTLRCSPRSGDLSVYWYQQSLDQGLQFLIQYYNGEERAKGNILERFSAQQFPDLHSELNLSSLELGDSALYFCASSLAGGSDEQYFGPGTRLTVT.

CDR3 amino acids: CASSPRVNNSPLFF. The part of the CDR3 DNA that was read is TGTGCCAGCAGCCCCAGGGTTAATAATTCACCA. V and J are TRBV14 and TRBJ1-4; possible D gene TRBD1, 5 bases. The CDR3 extends 3 residues past the end of the read, so its final part is completed from the germline J gene. There are 14 residues in the CDR3. The germline V gene encodes CDR1 SGHDN and CDR2 FVKESK. Full variable domain (missing parts from reference TRBV14 and TRBJ1-4): EAGVTQFPSHSVIEKGQTVTLRCDPISGHDNLYWYRRVMGKEIKFLLHFVKESKQDESGMPNNRFLAERTGGTYSTLKVQPAELEDSGVYFCASSPRVNNSPLFFGSGTQLSVL.

As concerns this clone: The sequenced fragment ends 3 residues before the CDR3 boundary, so the rest is inferred from the germline J gene. The chain links TRBV7-9 to TRBJ1-2; D is uncertain. Per germline, CDR1 SEHNR and CDR2 FQNEAQ (reference sequence). V was pared by 0 bases and J by 2 bases, with 10 bases between. CDR3 length equals 15 residues. CDR3 protein: CASSLAAGLNYGYTF. The covered CDR3 bases are TGTGCCAGCAGCTTAGCGGCAGGCTTAAACTATGGC.

Worth noting for this clone: The CDR3 extends 3 residues past the end of the read, so its final part is completed from the germline J gene. The chain links TRBV28 to TRBJ2-1; D perhaps matches TRBD2 (6 bases). CDR3 length: 15 amino acids. The V gene lost 1 base and the J gene lost 1 base, with 8 bases spanning the gap. CDR1 is MDHEN, CDR2 SYDVKM, per germline. The CDR3 bases that were read are TGTGCCAGCAGTTTATACGCGGGATCCTACAATGAG. Amino acids: CASSLYAGSYNE. The complete CDR3 reads CASSLYAGSYNEQFF.

A remark on this clone: The read terminates 3 residues before the CDR3 end, so the remaining end is supplied by the germline J gene. V gene TRBV7-9 combines with J gene TRBJ2-7; 9 bases map to TRBD1. Germline CDR1 SEHNR, CDR2 FQNEAQ (reference sequence). This CDR3 spans 13 amino acids. V gave up 5 bases and J gave up 3 bases; unmatched junction bases: 2. The covered CDR3 bases are TGTGCCAGCAGCCCGACAGGGGGCTACGAG. This sequence encodes CASSPTGGYE. The whole CDR3 protein reads CASSPTGGYEQYF.

The CDR3: CSARDLAGAGEQYF. The sequenced CDR3 bases are TGCAGTGCTAGAGATTTGGCGGGAGCGGGCGAG. The chain has TRBV20-1 and TRBJ2-7, with 7 bases lining up with TRBD2. The read ends 3 residues shy of where the CDR3 ends; the end is completed using the germline J gene. The length of the CDR3 is 14 residues. Germline V lookup: CDR1 DFQATT, CDR2 SNEGSKA (reference sequence). Trimming at V came to 0 bases and at J to 6 bases, leaving 8 bases not matched to a gene.

Turning to this clone: The read halts 3 residues ahead of the CDR3 end, with the missing end drawn from the germline J gene. The chain uses TRBV28 and TRBJ2-3; D is possibly TRBD1 (6 bases). The CDR3 is made up of 12 amino acids. Germline lookup yields CDR1 MDHEN and CDR2 SYDVKM. Trimming took 6 bases from V and 4 from J, leaving 8 bases between them. The sequenced part of the CDR3 DNA is TGTGCCAGCAGCACAGGGTCAGATACG. Amino acid sequence: CASSTGSDT. The whole CDR3 reads CASSTGSDTQYF. The entire variable domain, with the rest obtained from reference TRBV28 and TRBJ2-3, is as follows: DVKVTQSSRYLVKRTGEKVFLECVQDMDHENMFWYRQDPGLGLRLIYFSYDVKMKEKGDIPEGYSVSREKKERFSLILESASTNQTSMYLCASSTGSDTQYFGPGTRLTVL.

Note on this clone: Read sequence stops 3 residues before the CDR3 end, and the germline J gene provides the missing end. The chain has TRBV20-1 and TRBJ1-6, with 7 bases lining up with TRBD1. CDR3 length: 14 amino acids. J gave up 9 bases and V 4 bases, and 9 bases lay outside the gene matches. CDR1 and CDR2 from the germline V gene are DFQATT and SNEGSKA (reference sequence). The CDR3 bases that were read are TGCAGTGCTACCCCGACAGGGAGCGCTTCACCC. Its protein product is CSATPTGSASP. The complete CDR3 sequence is CSATPTGSASPLHF.

About this clone itself: The read finishes 3 residues shy of the CDR3 end, and the germline J gene is used to complete it. The chain has TRBV5-1 and TRBJ2-1; 10 bases fit TRBD2. Trimming took 4 bases from V and 7 from J; bases not matched to a gene: 11. The CDR3 totals 16 residues. Germline assignment: CDR1 SGHRS and CDR2 YFSETQ. The CDR3 reads CASSPRASGSANEQFF. The sequenced CDR3 bases are TGCGCCAGCAGCCCCCGGGCTAGCGGGAGTGCGAATGAG.

Comment on this clone: The read falls 3 residues short of the CDR3 end, and the missing part is taken from the germline J gene. This chain connects TRBV10-2 to TRBJ1-6; 9 bases fit TRBD1. V trimming: 9 bases; J trimming: 5 bases; junction bases outside the gene matches: 2. Per the germline V gene, CDR1 is WSHSY and CDR2 is SAAADI. This CDR3 comprises 13 residues. Incomplete CDR3 DNA: TGCGCCAGTGGGACAGGGAATAATTCACCC. Translated: CASGTGNNSP. The entire CDR3 reads CASGTGNNSPLHF.

Concerning this clone itself: The read is 3 residues too short to cover the CDR3 end, so that end is filled in from the germline J gene. The V call is TRBV19, the J call TRBJ1-5; 9 bases fit TRBD1. V was clipped by 5 bases and J by 6 bases; unmatched bases: 11. CDR3 length: 16 residues. Germline CDR1 and CDR2: LNHDA and SQIVND (reference sequence). The sequenced part of the CDR3 DNA is TGTGCCAGTAGTCTCGGGACAGGGTGGGAAGGTCAGCCC. This encodes CASSLGTGWEGQP. The full-length CDR3 reads as CASSLGTGWEGQPQHF.

CDR3 loop: CASSLGQGQGSPLHF. The CDR3 DNA, read in part, is TGCGCCAGCAGCCTCGGACAGGGACAGGGGTCACCC. The chain carries TRBV4-1 and TRBJ1-6; 10 bases map to TRBD1. The CDR3 is cut off 3 residues early in the read; its end comes from the germline J gene. Germline V lookup: CDR1 MGHRA, CDR2 YSYEKL. This CDR3 is 15 amino acids long. After removal of 4 bases from V and 10 bases from J, the junction contained 7 bases not matched to a gene.

Note on this clone: Read data end 3 residues before the CDR3 end; the end is taken from the germline J gene. This chain links TRBV19 with TRBJ2-5; 11 bases fit TRBD2. Germline-derived CDR1 and CDR2 are LNHDA and SQIVND (reference sequence). The length of the CDR3 is 17 residues. J gave up 3 bases and V 3 bases, and 9 bases lay outside the gene matches. The CDR3 loop is CASSIGGLAGEKETQYF. Partial CDR3 DNA: TGTGCCAGTAGTATTGGAGGACTAGCGGGCGAGAAAGAGACC.

As to this clone: The CDR3 extends 3 residues past the end of the read, so its final part is completed from the germline J gene. The chain employs TRBV20-1 and TRBJ1-6; perhaps TRBD1 as D (6 bases). From germline, CDR1 is DFQATT and CDR2 SNEGSKA (reference sequence). Trimming cost V 2 bases and J 7 bases, with 15 bases left between them. The CDR3 has 15 amino acids. This CDR3 reads CSARSDRLLNSPLHF. Partial CDR3 DNA: TGCAGTGCTAGATCCGACAGGCTTCTCAATTCACCC.

A remark on this clone: The DNA ends 3 residues before the CDR3 does, and the rest of the CDR3 is filled in from the germline J gene. This sequence joins TRBV2 and TRBJ2-3; D might be TRBD2 (5 bases). Trimming shortened V by 6 bases and J by 2 bases, and 9 bases separated the two germline ends. CDR3 size: 13 residues. From germline, CDR1 is SNHLY and CDR2 FYNNEI. CDR3 sequence reads: CASSGLHTDTQYF. The sequenced CDR3 bases are TGTGCCAGCAGCGGACTCCACACAGATACG.

A word on this clone: The read terminates 3 residues before the CDR3 end, so the remaining end is supplied by the germline J gene. The V gene is TRBV7-2, the J gene TRBJ1-2, with D possibly being TRBD1 (5 bases). Germline V gives CDR1 SGHTA, CDR2 FQGNSA. Trimming shortened V by 0 bases and J by 7 bases, and 6 bases separated the two germline ends. The CDR3 totals 12 residues. CDR3 DNA, as far as it was read: TGTGCCAGCAGCTTAGCGAGGGGTGGC. Encoded protein: CASSLARGG. The CDR3 as a whole reads CASSLARGGYTF.

The CDR3: CASSPQGTIQYF. CDR3 DNA (partial): TGTGCCAGCAGCCCTCAGGGTACCATT. This chain uses TRBV14 with TRBJ2-4; TRBD1 is a possible D gene (5 bases). With the read ending 3 residues before the CDR3 end, the germline J gene is used to fill in that end. The germline V gene encodes CDR1 SGHDN and CDR2 FVKESK. CDR3 length: 12 amino acids. V was clipped by 4 bases and J by 9 bases, with 10 bases between them.

As regards this clone: The CDR3 goes on 3 residues after the read ends, and that part is filled in from the germline J gene. V is TRBV2 and J is TRBJ2-1, with 11 positions matching TRBD1. Per the germline V gene, CDR1 is SNHLY and CDR2 is FYNNEI. CDR3 length: 13 residues. V gave up 6 bases and J gave up 8 bases; unmatched junction bases: 3. CDR3 loop: CASRPGQGDEQFF. Partial CDR3 DNA: TGTGCCAGCAGGCCGGGACAGGGGGATGAG.

Comment on this clone: Sequencing ends 3 residues short of the CDR3 end; the germline J gene provides the rest. The rearrangement links TRBV7-9 to TRBJ1-2; 9 bases match TRBD1. Germline CDR1 reads SEHNR; CDR2 reads FQNEAQ (reference sequence). This CDR3 is built from 15 residues. CDR3 loop: CASSFPGTGTYDYTF. Incomplete CDR3 DNA: TGTGCCAGCAGCTTTCCCGGGACAGGGACCTACGAC. The full variable domain, completed using reference TRBV7-9 and TRBJ1-2, is DTGVSQNPRHKITKRGQNVTFRCDPISEHNRLYWYRQTLGQGPEFLTYFQNEAQLEKSRLLSDRFSAERPKGSFSTLEIQRTEQGDSAMYLCASSFPGTGTYDYTFGSGTRLTVV.

Worth noting for this clone: The sequenced fragment ends 3 residues before the CDR3 boundary, so the rest is inferred from the germline J gene. The chain carries TRBV14 and TRBJ2-2; a possible D gene is TRBD2 (6 bases). Per germline, CDR1 SGHDN and CDR2 FVKESK. The germline V and J ends were trimmed by 0 bases and 4 bases, with 12 bases remaining between them. This CDR3 region has 16 residues. CDR3 region: CASSQDGGARTGELFF. Incomplete CDR3 DNA: TGTGCCAGCAGCCAAGATGGAGGGGCGCGCACCGGGGAG.

Incomplete CDR3 DNA: TGTGCCAGCAGTTATCCCCTCTCACGACTAGCGGGGGTTCACTCCTACAATGAG. The encoded protein is CASSYPLSRLAGVHSYNE. The full-length CDR3 reads as CASSYPLSRLAGVHSYNEQFF. The gene calls are TRBV6-9 and TRBJ2-1, with 12 bases that match TRBD2. The missing CDR3 end, 3 residues past where the read stops, is filled in from the germline J gene. The CDR3 runs 21 residues. The germline gives CDR1 MNHGY, CDR2 SVAAGI. V lost 2 bases to trimming and J lost 0 bases; unmatched junction nucleotides: 14.

Note on this clone: The DNA ends 3 residues before the CDR3 does, and the rest of the CDR3 is filled in from the germline J gene. The rearrangement links TRBV19 to TRBJ2-1; 7 nucleotides align to TRBD1. Germline loops: CDR1 LNHDA, CDR2 SQIVND (reference sequence). CDR3 length: 14 amino acids. V lost 10 bases and J lost 7; bases outside the gene matches: 13. The CDR3 reads CATSTGAGGNEQFF. CDR3 DNA, as far as it was read: TGTGCCACCTCCACAGGGGCAGGGGGAAATGAG.